The clone carrying this TCR beta chain has at least ten counts. CDR3 length: 17 amino acids. Germline loops: CDR1 KGHDR, CDR2 SFDVKD. Unmatched junction bases numbered 9, after V lost 4 bases and J lost 6 bases. The record originates from a study of spatial heterogeneity in lung cancer. Every molecule of TCR cDNA had its own unique molecular identifier. Each CDR3 protein gets one entry after TCRdb re-called the 5' RACE reads with MiXCR. The table lists over 5,000 distinct CDR3 sequences, about 2.9% of them singletons, with around 24% in the top ten. Noted time point: sample taken at primary tumor resection. The authors sequenced whole RNA from tumor, nontumor lung or frozen PBMC without sorting.

The receptor was derived from a male donor with early-stage non-small cell lung cancer. Sample: normal lung tissue next to the tumor, taken at surgery. The rearrangement links TRBV24-1 to TRBJ1-5; 12 bases fit TRBD1. Here the CDR3 reads CATSERPGQGAVQPQHF. The DNA of the CDR3 is TGTGCCACCAGTGAACGCCCGGGACAGGGGGCGGTTCAGCCCCAGCATTTT.